What follows are 20 T cell receptor beta chains derived from one specimen sequenced in a study of STAT5B mutations in CD4+ large granular lymphocyte leukemia. Sequenced by immunoSEQ multiplex PCR; TCRdb stores in-frame clones only, minus some. Of tens of thousands of clones in the sample, 75% to 85% are singletons; the top ten hold less than 1.5%. The source material was CD4+ T cells from blood buffy coats. The receptors originated from a human donor in good health.

The V gene is TRBV19, the J gene TRBJ1-5; D call uncertain. CDR3 length: 15 amino acids. In germline, CDR1 is LNHDA, CDR2 SQIVND (reference sequence). The ends were cut back, 2 bases at V and 0 bases at J, with 8 bases in the middle. The CDR3: CASSIYGNSNQPQHF. CDR3 coding DNA: TGTGCCAGTAGTATATACGGCAATAGCAATCAGCCCCAGCATTTT. Complete variable domain (other parts from reference TRBV19 and TRBJ1-5): DGGITQSPKYLFRKEGQNVTLSCEQNLNHDAMYWYRQDPGQGLRLIYYSQIVNDFQKGDIAEGYSVSREKKESFPLTVTSAQKNPTAFYLCASSIYGNSNQPQHFGDGTRLSIL.

V is TRBV27 and J is TRBJ2-1; TRBD2 aligns across 15 bases. V gave up 2 bases and J gave up 8 bases; unmatched junction bases: 10. This CDR3 region has 18 residues. Germline V gene sequence: CDR1 MNHEY, CDR2 SMNVEV (reference sequence). CDR3 coding DNA: TGTGCCAGCAGTTTAAGGCCCCCGGGACTAGCGGGAGGCTATGAGCAGTTCTTC. Encoded protein: CASSLRPPGLAGGYEQFF.

The V gene is TRBV25-1, the J gene TRBJ1-1; 10 bases match TRBD1. This CDR3 is built from 14 residues. J was trimmed by 7 bases and V by 6 bases; bases with no gene match: 8. Germline CDR1 MGHDK, CDR2 SYGVNS. CDR3 bases: TGTGCCAGCAGCCGGGACAGGGGAGCGGATGAAGCTTTCTTT. Residues: CASSRDRGADEAFF.

The chain joins TRBV7-9 to TRBJ1-2; 7 bases are shared with TRBD1. The germline gives CDR1 SEHNR, CDR2 FQNEAQ (reference sequence). This CDR3 region has 14 residues. Trimming cost V 1 base and J 7 bases; bases outside gene matches: 6. The DNA of the CDR3 is TGTGCCAGCAGCTTAGAAGGGACAGTTAGTGGCTACACCTTC. Amino acid sequence: CASSLEGTVSGYTF.

The chain uses TRBV10-3 and TRBJ2-2; D gene uncertain. Trimming took 5 bases from V and 5 from J, leaving 9 bases between them. This CDR3 is built from 13 residues. Germline V CDR1 and CDR2: ENHRY, SYGVKD. The CDR3 DNA sequence: TGTGCCATCAGTCCGACCCGTACCGGGGAGCTGTTTTTT. Translated, it gives CAISPTRTGELFF.

The chain couples TRBV11-3 to TRBJ2-7; TRBD1 agrees at 9 bases. Trimming at V came to 4 bases and at J to 6 bases, leaving 7 bases not matched to a gene. The CDR3 consists of 14 residues. Germline V gene data show CDR1 as SGHNT and CDR2 as YENEEA. CDR3 nucleotides: TGTGCCAGCAGCTCTCGGACAGGGGCGGGCGAGCAGTACTTC. Translated, it gives CASSSRTGAGEQYF.

The rearrangement joins TRBV11-2 to TRBJ2-2; no clear D gene. The V gene lost 2 bases and the J gene lost 4 bases, with 5 bases spanning the gap. The CDR3 contains 13 residues. The germline V gene encodes CDR1 SGHAT and CDR2 FQNNGV. In nucleotides, the CDR3 is TGTGCCAGCAGCTTATTGACCACCGGGGAGCTGTTTTTT. Its translation is CASSLLTTGELFF.

V usage is TRBV19 and J usage is TRBJ1-1; possible D gene TRBD1, 5 bases. V was clipped by 10 bases and J by 0 bases, with 18 bases between them. Germline loops: CDR1 LNHDA, CDR2 SQIVND (reference sequence). The CDR3 spans 15 residues. In DNA, the CDR3 is TGTGCCACCCAACAGACAGTGTCCATGAACACTGAAGCTTTCTTT. It specifies CATQQTVSMNTEAFF.

The chain uses TRBV21-1 and TRBJ1-1; the tabulated D call, TRBD1, remains unverified against the DNA. TRBV21-1 is recorded as a pseudogene. The CDR3 has 17 residues. In DNA, the CDR3 is TGTGCCAGCAGCAAAGGAAGGTGGACAGGGGAGGTCACTGAAGCTTTCTTT. Translated: CASSKGRWTGEVTEAFF.

The genes are TRBV7-2 and TRBJ1-6, with D unclear. CDR1 SGHTA and CDR2 FQGNSA come from the germline V gene. V was shortened by 2 bases and J by 7 bases, with 3 bases between the two germline ends. This CDR3 is 12 amino acids long. The chain's CDR3 is CASSLLNSPLHF. The CDR3 DNA reads as TGTGCCAGCAGCTTACTCAATTCACCCCTCCACTTT.

The gene calls are TRBV5-1 and TRBJ1-1, with 7 nucleotides matching TRBD1. The CDR3 is 14 residues long. Trimming at V came to 1 base and at J to 2 bases, leaving 2 bases not matched to a gene. Germline CDR1 SGHRS, CDR2 YFSETQ. CDR3 coding DNA: TGCGCCAGCAGCTTGAACAGGGGAAACACTGAAGCTTTCTTT. Translated: CASSLNRGNTEAFF. Drawing the rest from reference TRBV5-1 and TRBJ1-1, the complete variable domain is KAGVTQTPRYLIKTRGQQVTLSCSPISGHRSVSWYQQTPGQGLQFLFEYFSETQRNKGNFPGRFSGRQFSNSRSEMNVSTLELGDSALYLCASSLNRGNTEAFFGQGTRLTVV.

The V call is TRBV29-1, the J call TRBJ1-4; TRBD1 agrees at 10 bases. Germline V gives CDR1 SQVTM, CDR2 ANQGSEA. This CDR3 has 13 amino acids. J was trimmed by 6 bases and V by 7 bases; bases with no gene match: 5. The CDR3, as DNA: TGCAGCGCTTCGGACAGGGGGGATGAAAAACTGTTTTTT. Protein: CSASDRGDEKLFF.

In this sample, this clone turned up a few times. The V call is TRBV6-5, the J call TRBJ1-1; TRBD1 matches at 8 bases. The CDR3 has 15 amino acids. Germline V lookup: CDR1 MNHEY, CDR2 SVGAGI. J gave up 10 bases and V 6 bases, and 16 bases lay outside the gene matches. The CDR3 reads CASSPDDRGSPIAFF. CDR3 nucleotides: TGTGCCAGCAGCCCAGATGACAGGGGCTCGCCGATAGCTTTCTTT.

The V call is TRBV6-5, the J call TRBJ1-5; TRBD1 aligns across 8 bases. The V segment lost 0 bases and the J segment 6 bases; nucleotides outside the gene matches: 4. The CDR3 is made up of 15 amino acids. In germline, CDR1 is MNHEY, CDR2 SVGAGI. The CDR3 protein is CASSYSRTGGQPQHF. In DNA form, the CDR3 reads TGTGCCAGCAGTTACTCGAGAACAGGGGGTCAGCCCCAGCATTTT.

The chain is built from TRBV12-1 and TRBJ2-3; the table assigns TRBD1, which was not confirmed against the DNA. TRBV12-1 is classified as a pseudogene. The CDR3 has 15 residues. The CDR3 protein is CASSLDRGATDTQYF. The CDR3 bases are TGTGCCAGCAGCTTGGACAGGGGCGCTACAGATACGCAGTATTTT.

This clone has only one observation. V gene TRBV25-1 combines with J gene TRBJ2-1; tentatively, D is TRBD2 (6 bases). With 8 bases removed from V and 7 bases from J, the gap between germline ends came to 18 bases. The CDR3 has 14 residues. From germline, CDR1 is MGHDK and CDR2 SYGVNS. CDR3 amino acids: CASGLGGVGNEQFF. The DNA of the CDR3 is TGTGCCAGCGGACTGGGGGGAGTGGGGAATGAGCAGTTCTTC.

The chain carries TRBV2 and TRBJ1-6; D gene ambiguous. The germline V and J ends were trimmed by 4 bases and 5 bases, with 12 bases remaining between them. There are 15 residues in the CDR3. The germline CDR1 and CDR2 sequences are SNHLY and FYNNEI. The CDR3 bases are TGTGCCAGCAGTGCCCGGGGTCTCCATAATTCACCCCTCCACTTT. This sequence encodes CASSARGLHNSPLHF.

This clone was seen a few times. The CDR3 DNA reads TGTGCCAGCAGCTTAACCGGGCAGGGGAGGGATACGCAGTATTTT. Protein product: CASSLTGQGRDTQYF. The V call is TRBV7-3, the J call TRBJ2-3; the D gene could be TRBD1 or TRBD2 (6 bases each). This CDR3 comprises 15 residues. Per the germline V gene, CDR1 is SGHTA and CDR2 is FQGTGA. V was pared by 0 bases and J by 6 bases, with 13 bases between.

The chain has TRBV27 and TRBJ2-4, with a weak D call TRBD1 (5 bases). This CDR3 contains 15 residues. Germline V CDR1 and CDR2: MNHEY, SMNVEV (reference sequence). Trimming removed 2 bases at V and 7 bases at J, with 15 bases between. The CDR3 nucleotides are TGTGCCAGCAGTTTAGGGTCAGGGTGGACGAACATTCAGTACTTC. It translates to CASSLGSGWTNIQYF.

This chain's CDR3 is CASSLGRARNTEAFF. As DNA, the CDR3 is TGCGCCAGCAGCTTGGGCAGGGCCAGGAACACTGAAGCTTTCTTT. The rearrangement joins TRBV5-1 to TRBJ1-1, with D possibly TRBD1 on 5 matching bases. This CDR3 region has 15 residues. Germline CDR1 and CDR2: SGHRS and YFSETQ. The V end lost 0 bases, the J end lost 1 base, and 10 bases lay between the germline ends.